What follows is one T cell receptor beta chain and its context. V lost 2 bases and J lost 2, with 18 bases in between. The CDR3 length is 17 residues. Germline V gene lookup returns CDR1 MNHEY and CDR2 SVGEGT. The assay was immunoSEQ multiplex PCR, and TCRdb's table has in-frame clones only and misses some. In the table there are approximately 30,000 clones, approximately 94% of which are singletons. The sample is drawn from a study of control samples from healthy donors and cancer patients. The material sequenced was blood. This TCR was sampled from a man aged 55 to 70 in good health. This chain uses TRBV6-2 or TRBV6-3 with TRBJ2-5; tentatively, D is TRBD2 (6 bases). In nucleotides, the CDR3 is TGTGCCAGCAGTTACCACCCCGAGGCGGGGCCACAAGAGACCCAGTACTTC. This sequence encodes CASSYHPEAGPQETQYF.